Below, 21 T cell receptor beta chains from the same sample are listed, as sequenced in a study of T cell repertoires in cytomegalovirus infection. TCRdb reprocessed the reads via MiXCR and lists one record per CDR3 protein. The sample includes about 80,000 distinct CDR3 sequences, 3.7% of them seen just once. The sequenced material came from PBMCs. The source of these receptors is a human donor in good health (CMV status not recorded). Some clones in this sample may be carry-over from other donors' samples.

Many counts were recorded for this clonotype. The CDR3 nucleotides read TGCGCCAGCAGCCAGTTCGACAGGAGTCCAGGGGAGGGCAACTATGGCTACACCTTC. Translated: CASSQFDRSPGEGNYGYTF. This chain connects TRBV4-1 to TRBJ1-2, with D perhaps matching TRBD1 (6 bases). The CDR3 runs 19 residues. The germline V gene encodes CDR1 MGHRA and CDR2 YSYEKL. The ends were cut back, 3 bases at V and 2 bases at J, with 25 bases in the middle.

This clonotype has at least ten counts. The chain recombines TRBV7-9 with TRBJ1-1; maybe TRBD1 (5 bases). Germline V gene data show CDR1 as SEHNR and CDR2 as FQNEAQ (reference sequence). Between the trimmed V and J ends, which lost 5 bases and 3 bases, there was a span of 10 bases. The CDR3 length is 13 residues. The CDR3, as DNA: TGTGCCAGCAGCCTCCAAGGGGACACTGAAGCTTTCTTT. Its protein is CASSLQGDTEAFF.

This clonotype was picked up many times. This chain connects TRBV2 to TRBJ1-1; a possible D gene is TRBD1 (5 bases). V was clipped by 3 bases and J by 7 bases, with 9 bases between them. Germline V gives CDR1 SNHLY, CDR2 FYNNEI. The length of the CDR3 is 12 residues. CDR3 DNA sequence: TGTGCCAGCAGTGAGGGGGTCCGTGAAGCTTTCTTT. Amino acids: CASSEGVREAFF.

The sample holds many counts of this clonotype. The V gene is TRBV6-4, the J gene TRBJ2-1; tentative D call: TRBD2 (6 bases). The CDR3 contains 13 residues. CDR1 is MRHNA and CDR2 is SNTAGT in the germline V gene. Trimming took off 3 bases at V and 6 bases at J, with 9 bases between the two ends. DNA for the CDR3: TGTGCCAGCAGTGAGTCCGGGGGCAATGAGCAGTTCTTC. Translation: CASSESGGNEQFF.

This clonotype was detected many times. The J gene is TRBJ1-2, the V gene TRBV3-1, with a weak D call TRBD1 (6 bases). The ends were cut back, 2 bases at V and 4 bases at J, with 11 bases in the middle. Germline-derived CDR1 and CDR2 are LGHDT and YNNKEL (reference sequence). The CDR3 consists of 14 residues. Here the CDR3 DNA reads TGTGCCAGCAGCCAACTTGGGGGCACCTATGGCTACACCTTC. It specifies CASSQLGGTYGYTF.

This clonotype was detected ten times or more. The chain is built from TRBV27 and TRBJ1-4, with 7 positions matching TRBD1. V lost 4 bases, J lost 0 bases, and 2 bases stayed unmatched. The CDR3 is made up of 15 amino acids. The germline CDR1 and CDR2 sequences are MNHEY and SMNVEV (reference sequence). CDR3 protein: CASSWTGSTNEKLFF. In DNA form, the CDR3 reads TGTGCCAGCAGTTGGACAGGCTCAACTAATGAAAAACTGTTTTTT. Full variable domain (missing parts from reference TRBV27 and TRBJ1-4): EAQVTQNPRYLITVTGKKLTVTCSQNMNHEYMSWYRQDPGLGLRQIYYSMNVEVTDKGDVPEGYKVSRKEKRNFPLILESPSPNQTSLYFCASSWTGSTNEKLFFGSGTQLSVL.

This clonotype occurred many times. The chain recombines TRBV12-3 or TRBV12-4 with TRBJ2-1; 9 bases align to TRBD1. The CDR3 has 15 residues. J gave up 9 bases and V 6 bases, and 12 bases lay outside the gene matches. The CDR3 bases are TGTGCCAGCAGCCCTCCCGGGACAGGGAATACTGAGCAGTTCTTC. It translates to CASSPPGTGNTEQFF.

In this sample, this clonotype turned up many times. The rearrangement links TRBV6-1 to TRBJ2-7; D call uncertain. V was cut by 2 bases and J by 0 bases, with 8 bases left in between. The CDR3 loop spans 14 amino acids. Germline V gene lookup returns CDR1 MNHNS and CDR2 SASEGT. DNA for the CDR3: TGTGCCAGCAGTGAAAGGTATAACTCCTACGAGCAGTACTTC. This sequence encodes CASSERYNSYEQYF.

In its sample, this clonotype was seen many times. The CDR3 sequence: CASRGGWPDTQYF. The CDR3 nucleotides are TGTGCCAGCAGAGGGGGGTGGCCAGATACGCAGTATTTT. The chain is built from TRBV7-9 and TRBJ2-3; either TRBD1 or TRBD2 may supply D (6 bases each). The CDR3 contains 13 residues. Germline values: CDR1 SEHNR, CDR2 FQNEAQ (reference sequence). Between the trimmed V and J ends, which lost 6 bases and 4 bases, there was a span of 11 bases.

This clonotype was seen many times. The chain is built from TRBV19 and TRBJ1-1; D is ambiguous. V was cut by 7 bases and J by 2 bases, with 17 bases left in between. Germline assignment: CDR1 LNHDA and CDR2 SQIVND (reference sequence). This CDR3 spans 15 amino acids. The CDR3 DNA sequence: TGTGCCAGTACCCGCCTGGCCATAAGCAACACTGAAGCTTTCTTT. This gives the protein CASTRLAISNTEAFF.

This clonotype was counted many times. The rearrangement joins TRBV7-2 to TRBJ2-1; no reliable D call. Germline V gene data show CDR1 as SGHTA and CDR2 as FQGNSA. The length of the CDR3 is 14 residues. Deletions cut 0 bases from V and 6 bases from J, with 9 bases between. The CDR3 nucleotides read TGTGCCAGCAGCTTAGCGCGCCTTGGCAATGAGCAGTTCTTC. This sequence encodes CASSLARLGNEQFF.

Ten or more counts support this clonotype. CDR3 region: CASSLNSDRGNTEAFF. The CDR3 DNA follows: TGCGCCAGCAGCTTGAATTCCGATCGGGGGAACACTGAAGCTTTCTTT. The genes are TRBV5-1 and TRBJ1-1; D remains unclear. Per germline, CDR1 SGHRS and CDR2 YFSETQ. This CDR3 comprises 16 residues. Trimming took off 1 base at V and 1 base at J, with 14 bases between the two ends. Full variable domain (outside the CDR3, taken from reference TRBV5-1 and TRBJ1-1): KAGVTQTPRYLIKTRGQQVTLSCSPISGHRSVSWYQQTPGQGLQFLFEYFSETQRNKGNFPGRFSGRQFSNSRSEMNVSTLELGDSALYLCASSLNSDRGNTEAFFGQGTRLTVV.

Many counts were recorded for this clonotype. The V and J genes are TRBV6-6 and TRBJ1-6, with D perhaps matching TRBD1 (6 bases). V was cut by 2 bases and J by 8 bases, with 16 bases left in between. This CDR3 has 16 amino acids. CDR1 MNHNY and CDR2 SVGAGI come from the germline V gene (reference sequence). The CDR3 sequence: CASSYNRVFGDSPLHF. The CDR3 nucleotides are TGTGCCAGCAGTTACAACAGGGTCTTCGGGGATTCACCCCTCCACTTT.

This clonotype was observed many times. The CDR3 sequence is CASSPGIPYEQYF. CDR3 DNA: TGTGCCAGCAGTCCCGGGATTCCCTACGAGCAGTACTTC. This chain joins TRBV28 and TRBJ2-7; TRBD2 is a possible D gene (5 bases). This CDR3 has 13 residues. CDR1 and CDR2 (germline): MDHEN, SYDVKM. Trimming stripped 5 bases from V and 2 bases from J, with 10 bases between.

This clonotype was seen ten or more times. The chain joins TRBV28 to TRBJ2-7, with 9 bases fitting TRBD1. Germline loops: CDR1 MDHEN, CDR2 SYDVKM. Trimming at V came to 6 bases and at J to 3 bases, leaving 6 bases not matched to a gene. This CDR3 has 14 residues. The CDR3 nucleotides read TGTGCCAGCAGACATCCGGGACAGGGCTACGAGCAGTACTTC. It codes for CASRHPGQGYEQYF.

A few counts support this clonotype. The chain uses TRBV6-2 or TRBV6-3 and TRBJ2-7; the D gene is possibly TRBD1 (6 bases). Per the germline V gene, CDR1 is MNHEY and CDR2 is SVGEGT. Deletions cut 6 bases from V and 3 bases from J, with 12 bases between. The CDR3 has 13 amino acids. This chain's CDR3 is CASSIQGLYEQYF. In DNA, the CDR3 is TGTGCCAGCAGCATACAGGGCCTCTACGAGCAGTACTTC.

There are many counts of this clonotype. The CDR3 DNA follows: TGTGCCAGCAGTGCGGGACAGGGGAGGAACTATGGCTACACCTTC. It is translated as CASSAGQGRNYGYTF. V gene TRBV27 combines with J gene TRBJ1-2, with 10 bases identical to TRBD1. V was pared by 5 bases and J by 2 bases, with 5 bases of the junction left unmatched. The CDR3 totals 15 residues. The germline V gene encodes CDR1 MNHEY and CDR2 SMNVEV (reference sequence).

This clonotype occurred many times. This rearrangement joins TRBV28 to TRBJ1-3; D is unclear. Germline values: CDR1 MDHEN, CDR2 SYDVKM. The CDR3 contains 16 residues. V was cut by 3 bases and J by 2 bases, with 14 bases left in between. The CDR3, as DNA: TGTGCCAGCAGTTTGAGGCAGGAAAGGACTGGAAACACCATATATTTT. This translates into CASSLRQERTGNTIYF.

This clonotype was seen many times. The DNA of the CDR3 is TGTGCCAGCAGCTTATTTGGGGACCGAAGGTCCTACGAGCAGTACTTC. This translates into CASSLFGDRRSYEQYF. V is TRBV7-2 and J is TRBJ2-7; the D call may be TRBD1 or TRBD2 (5 bases each). This CDR3 region has 16 residues. CDR1 is SGHTA and CDR2 is FQGNSA in the germline V gene. V dropped 2 bases and J dropped 1 base, with 15 bases sitting between them.

This clonotype was seen repeatedly, ten times or more. J is TRBJ1-1 and V is TRBV7-2; maybe TRBD1 (5 bases). The germline V and J ends were trimmed by 6 bases and 1 base, with 12 bases remaining between them. This CDR3 region has 14 residues. Germline V gives CDR1 SGHTA, CDR2 FQGNSA. The CDR3 is CASSMGPSNTEAFF. Here the CDR3 DNA reads TGTGCCAGCAGTATGGGACCTTCGAACACTGAAGCTTTCTTT.

This clonotype came up many times. The J gene is TRBJ1-2, the V gene TRBV7-2, with 7 bases that match TRBD1. Germline trimming cut 8 bases from V and 6 bases from J; bases unmatched to any gene: 15. The CDR3 has 15 residues. The germline V gene encodes CDR1 SGHTA and CDR2 FQGNSA. CDR3 in DNA: TGTGCCAGCGGCCACCTCCATTTGACAGGGAATGGCTACACCTTC. Translated: CASGHLHLTGNGYTF. Variable domain in full (rest from reference TRBV7-2 and TRBJ1-2): GAGVSQSPSNKVTEKGKDVELRCDPISGHTALYWYRQSLGQGLEFLIYFQGNSAPDKSGLPSDRFSAERTGGSVSTLTIQRTQQEDSAVYLCASGHLHLTGNGYTFGSGTRLTVV.